One TCR beta chain is described in this entry. Its antigen target is currently unknown. Base quality data are lacking; no much larger clone is found one base away. This specimen belongs to a study of CD8+CD57+ T cells in acquired aplastic anemia (dated by TCRdb to 2016 to 2018). Context from the whole study: On average, sorted CD4+ and CD8+ cells yielded around 3.5 ug of extracted DNA, with a range of about 0.19 to 30 ug. Overall study results and their limits: Between patients and healthy controls, no significant difference in CD8+ Simpson's diversity was found (P=0.060). Roughly 30 CD8+ CDR3 sequences were found to be shared between patients and controls, but these sequences appeared to be highly expressed in patients and within the immunodominant clones of the patients.

Genomic DNA was used as template for profiling of TCR beta VDJ combinations and CDR3 sequences. An Illumina HiSeq 2000 was the platform used for TCR repertoire sequencing. The study's own analysis went as follows. TRBV/TRBJ rearrangement plots, CDR3 size and DJ length profiles, and Simpson's diversity index were used to assess repertoires. The most abundant DNA sequence in the deep sequencing data was taken as the immunodominant clone. CDR3 amino acid sequences were screened for sharing across subjects and compared with published repertoires and the VDJdb database. Using fastp trimming at Q25 and MiXCR clonotype assembly, TCRdb reanalyzed the public sequencing data and kept in-frame beta chains. Every distinct CDR3 protein forms one entry, paired with its most common genes and DNA. The V and J calls and clone size come from TCRdb's table, not from the authors' own analysis. The sample has some 280,000 distinct CDR3 sequences on record, 55% to 60% of them singletons. Of the sample, 7% to 9% falls within the top ten clones.

The study deep-sequenced TCR repertoires of sorted CD4+ and CD8+ blood T cells from severe aplastic anemia patients and healthy subjects. Ficoll-Paque density gradient centrifugation was used to isolate peripheral blood mononuclear cells. CD4+ and CD8+ T cells were sorted by FACS or magnetic beads before DNA extraction. The germline V gene provides CDR1 SGHRS and CDR2 YFSETQ. The V end gives up 1 base and the J end 6 bases, leaving 3 bases in the junction not matched to a gene. The CDR3 runs 14 amino acids, cysteine and phenylalanine included. Only the CDR3 portion is preserved as DNA: 42 bases, with reading frame beginning at the first base.

The specimen sequenced was sorted CD4+, CD8+, or CD8+CD57+ T cells (not recorded which) from PBMCs. The sequence derives from a human donor with severe aplastic anemia or a healthy control (not recorded which). The V gene is TRBV5-1 and the J gene is TRBJ2-2, with 7 bases in between that match TRBD2. The CDR3 has the sequence CASSLFAGAGELFF. The base sequence is TGCGCCAGCAGCTTGTTTGCGGGAGCCGGGGAGCTGTTTTTT.